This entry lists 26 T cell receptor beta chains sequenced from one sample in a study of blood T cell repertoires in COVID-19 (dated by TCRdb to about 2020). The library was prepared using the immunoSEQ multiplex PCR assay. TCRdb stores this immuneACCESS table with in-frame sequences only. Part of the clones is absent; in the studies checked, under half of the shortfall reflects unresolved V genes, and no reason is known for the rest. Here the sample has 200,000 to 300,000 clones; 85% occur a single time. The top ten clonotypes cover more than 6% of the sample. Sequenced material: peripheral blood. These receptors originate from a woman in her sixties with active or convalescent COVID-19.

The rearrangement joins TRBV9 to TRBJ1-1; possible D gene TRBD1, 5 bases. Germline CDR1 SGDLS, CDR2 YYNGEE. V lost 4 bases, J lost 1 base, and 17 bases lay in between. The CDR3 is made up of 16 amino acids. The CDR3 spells CASSNPGSWRNTEAFF. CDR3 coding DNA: TGTGCCAGCAGCAACCCAGGGTCGTGGAGGAACACTGAAGCTTTCTTT.

The CDR3 DNA follows: TGTGCCAGCAGCCCAGGGACTAGCGGGAGGGGTCGGTTCTTC. The encoded protein is CASSPGTSGRGRFF. The chain uses TRBV9 and TRBJ2-1; 16 bases fit TRBD2. This CDR3 comprises 14 residues. The V gene's germline CDR1 is SGDLS and CDR2 YYNGEE. Trimming removed 4 bases from V and 15 bases from J; junction bases left unmatched: 7.

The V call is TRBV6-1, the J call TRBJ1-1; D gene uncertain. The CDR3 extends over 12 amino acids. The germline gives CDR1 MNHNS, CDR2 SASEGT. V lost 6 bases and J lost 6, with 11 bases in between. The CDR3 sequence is CASSGAAAEAFF. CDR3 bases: TGTGCCAGCAGCGGAGCCGCCGCTGAAGCTTTCTTT.

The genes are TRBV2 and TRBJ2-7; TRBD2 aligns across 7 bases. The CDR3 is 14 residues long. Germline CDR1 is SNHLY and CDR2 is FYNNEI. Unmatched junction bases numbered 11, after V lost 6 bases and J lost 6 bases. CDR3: CASSDQGGATEQYV. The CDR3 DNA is TGTGCCAGCAGCGACCAGGGAGGGGCCACCGAGCAGTACGTC.

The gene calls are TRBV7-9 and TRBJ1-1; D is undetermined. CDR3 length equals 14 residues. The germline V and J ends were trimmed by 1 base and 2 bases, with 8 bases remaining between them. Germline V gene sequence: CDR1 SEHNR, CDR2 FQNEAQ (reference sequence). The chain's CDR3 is CASSLGGLNTEAFF. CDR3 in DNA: TGTGCCAGCAGCTTAGGAGGACTCAACACTGAAGCTTTCTTT.

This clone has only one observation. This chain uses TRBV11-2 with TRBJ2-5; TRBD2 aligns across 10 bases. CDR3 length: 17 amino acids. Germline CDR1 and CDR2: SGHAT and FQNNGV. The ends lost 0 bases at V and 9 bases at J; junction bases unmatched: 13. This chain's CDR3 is CASSLEPSGRAAGSQYF. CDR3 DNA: TGTGCCAGCAGCTTAGAGCCCAGCGGGAGGGCCGCTGGGTCCCAGTACTTC.

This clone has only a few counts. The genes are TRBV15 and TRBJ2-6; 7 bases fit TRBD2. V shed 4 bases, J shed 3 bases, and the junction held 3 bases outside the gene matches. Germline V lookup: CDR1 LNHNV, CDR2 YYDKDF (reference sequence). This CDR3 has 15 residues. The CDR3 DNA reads TGTGCCACCAGCAAGTGGGAGGGTGGGGCCAACGTCCTGACTTTC. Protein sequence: CATSKWEGGANVLTF. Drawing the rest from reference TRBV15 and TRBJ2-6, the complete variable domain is DAMVIQNPRYQVTQFGKPVTLSCSQTLNHNVMYWYQQKSSQAPKLLFHYYDKDFNNEADTPDNFQSRRPNTSFCFLDIRSPGLGDTAMYLCATSKWEGGANVLTFGAGSRLTVL.

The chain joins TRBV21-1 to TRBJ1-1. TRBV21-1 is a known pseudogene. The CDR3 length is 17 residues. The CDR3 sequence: CASSKTHLRGTKTEAFF. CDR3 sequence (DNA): TGTGCCAGCAGCAAAACCCATCTCCGGGGAACAAAAACTGAAGCTTTCTTT.

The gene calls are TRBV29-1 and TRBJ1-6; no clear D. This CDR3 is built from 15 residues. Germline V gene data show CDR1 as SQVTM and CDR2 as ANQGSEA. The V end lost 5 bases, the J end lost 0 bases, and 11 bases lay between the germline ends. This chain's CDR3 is CSVRSGDSYNSPLHF. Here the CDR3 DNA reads TGCAGCGTTAGGTCGGGTGACTCCTATAATTCACCCCTCCACTTT.

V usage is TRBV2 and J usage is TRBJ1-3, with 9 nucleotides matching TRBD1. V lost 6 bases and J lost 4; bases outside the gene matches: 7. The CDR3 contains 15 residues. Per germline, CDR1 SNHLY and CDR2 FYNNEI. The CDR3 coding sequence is TGTGCCAGCAGCGGGACAGGGAGTAGGGGAAACACCATATATTTT. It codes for CASSGTGSRGNTIYF.

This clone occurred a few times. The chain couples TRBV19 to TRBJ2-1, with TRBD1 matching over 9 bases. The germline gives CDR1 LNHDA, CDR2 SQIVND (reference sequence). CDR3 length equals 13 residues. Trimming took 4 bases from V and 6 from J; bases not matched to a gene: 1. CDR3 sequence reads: CASSRDRANEQFF. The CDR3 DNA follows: TGTGCCAGTAGTAGGGACAGGGCCAATGAGCAGTTCTTC.

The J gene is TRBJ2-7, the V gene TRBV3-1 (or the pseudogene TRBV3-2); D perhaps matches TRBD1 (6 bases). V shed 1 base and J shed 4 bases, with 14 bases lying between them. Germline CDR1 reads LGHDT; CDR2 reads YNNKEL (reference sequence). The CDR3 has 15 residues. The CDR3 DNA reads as TGTGCCAGCAGCCAAGGGGTGGGGGCCCGATACGAGCAGTACTTC. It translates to CASSQGVGARYEQYF.

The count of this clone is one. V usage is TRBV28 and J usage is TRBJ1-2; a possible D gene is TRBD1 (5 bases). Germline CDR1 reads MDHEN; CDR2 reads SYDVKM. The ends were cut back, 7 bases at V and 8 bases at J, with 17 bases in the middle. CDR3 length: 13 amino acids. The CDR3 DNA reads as TGTGCCAGCATCCTAAGAAGGGGTTGGGGCTACACCTTC. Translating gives CASILRRGWGYTF.

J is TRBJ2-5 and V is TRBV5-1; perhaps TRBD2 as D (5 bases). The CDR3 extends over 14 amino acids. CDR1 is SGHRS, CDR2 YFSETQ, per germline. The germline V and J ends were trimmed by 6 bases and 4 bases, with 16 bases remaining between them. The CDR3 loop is CASTDQKGGETQYF. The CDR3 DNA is TGCGCCAGCACCGACCAGAAAGGAGGAGAGACCCAGTACTTC.

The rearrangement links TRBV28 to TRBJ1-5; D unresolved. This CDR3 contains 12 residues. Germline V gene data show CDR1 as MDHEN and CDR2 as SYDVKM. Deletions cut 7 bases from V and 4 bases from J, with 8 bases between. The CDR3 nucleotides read TGTGCCAGCACCTCTCCGAATCAGCCCCAGCATTTT. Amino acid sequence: CASTSPNQPQHF.

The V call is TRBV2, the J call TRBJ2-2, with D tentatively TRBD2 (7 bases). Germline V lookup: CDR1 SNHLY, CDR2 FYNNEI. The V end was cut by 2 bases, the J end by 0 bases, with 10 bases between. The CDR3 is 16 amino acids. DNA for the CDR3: TGTGCCAGCAGTGAACGGGGGGCCGCGAACACCGGGGAGCTGTTTTTT. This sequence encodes CASSERGAANTGELFF.

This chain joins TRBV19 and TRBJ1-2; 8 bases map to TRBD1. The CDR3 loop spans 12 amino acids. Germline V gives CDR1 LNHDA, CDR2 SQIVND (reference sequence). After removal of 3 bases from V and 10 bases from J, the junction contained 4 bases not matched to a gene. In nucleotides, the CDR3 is TGTGCCAGTAGTATTGGACAGGGCCACTACACCTTC. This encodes CASSIGQGHYTF.

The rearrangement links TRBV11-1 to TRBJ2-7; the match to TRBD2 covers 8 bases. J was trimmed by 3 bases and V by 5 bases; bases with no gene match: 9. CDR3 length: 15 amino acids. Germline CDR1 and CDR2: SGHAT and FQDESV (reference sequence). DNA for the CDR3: TGTGCCAGCAGCCTCTCGGGAGGGGGAGGCTACGAGCAGTACTTC. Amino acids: CASSLSGGGGYEQYF.

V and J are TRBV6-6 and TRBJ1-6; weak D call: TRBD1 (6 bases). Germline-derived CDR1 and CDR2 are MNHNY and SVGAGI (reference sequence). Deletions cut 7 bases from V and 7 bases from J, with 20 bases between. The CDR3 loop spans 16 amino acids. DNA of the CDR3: TGTGCCAGCACCTACCAGCAGGGGCCAGCAAATTCACCCCTCCACTTT. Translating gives CASTYQQGPANSPLHF.

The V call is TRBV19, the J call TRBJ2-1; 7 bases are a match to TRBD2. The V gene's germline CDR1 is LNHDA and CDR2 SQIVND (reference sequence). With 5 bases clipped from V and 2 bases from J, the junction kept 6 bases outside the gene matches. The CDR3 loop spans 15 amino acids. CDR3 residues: CASSSSGTTYNEQFF. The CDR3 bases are TGTGCCAGTAGTTCTAGCGGCACAACCTACAATGAGCAGTTCTTC.

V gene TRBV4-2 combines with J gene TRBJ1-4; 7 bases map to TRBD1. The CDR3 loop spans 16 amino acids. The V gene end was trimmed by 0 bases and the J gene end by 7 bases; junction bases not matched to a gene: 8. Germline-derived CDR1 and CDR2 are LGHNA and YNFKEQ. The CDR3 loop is CASSQEPQGGVEKLFF. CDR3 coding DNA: TGTGCCAGCAGCCAAGAACCGCAGGGGGGCGTTGAAAAACTGTTTTTT.

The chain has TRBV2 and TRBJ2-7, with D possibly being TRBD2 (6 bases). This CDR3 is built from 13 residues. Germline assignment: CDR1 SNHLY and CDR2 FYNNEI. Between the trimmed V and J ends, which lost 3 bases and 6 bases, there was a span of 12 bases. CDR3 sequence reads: CASSDRGIGEQYV. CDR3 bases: TGTGCCAGCAGTGATCGGGGGATCGGCGAGCAGTACGTC.

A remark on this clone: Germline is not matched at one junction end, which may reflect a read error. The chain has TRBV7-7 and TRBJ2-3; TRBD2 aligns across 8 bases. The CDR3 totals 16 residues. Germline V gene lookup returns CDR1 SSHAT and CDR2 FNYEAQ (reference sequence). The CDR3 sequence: CASSPSAGGGTDTQYF. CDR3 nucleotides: TGTGCTAGCAGCCCTAGTGCGGGCGGGGGGACAGATACGCAGTATTTT.

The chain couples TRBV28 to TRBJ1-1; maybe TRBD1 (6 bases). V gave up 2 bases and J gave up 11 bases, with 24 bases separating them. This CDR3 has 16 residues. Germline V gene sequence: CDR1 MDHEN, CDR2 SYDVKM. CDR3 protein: CASSLGAVRQGSRAFF. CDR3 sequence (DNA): TGTGCCAGCAGTTTAGGTGCGGTCCGGCAGGGGAGTAGGGCTTTCTTT.

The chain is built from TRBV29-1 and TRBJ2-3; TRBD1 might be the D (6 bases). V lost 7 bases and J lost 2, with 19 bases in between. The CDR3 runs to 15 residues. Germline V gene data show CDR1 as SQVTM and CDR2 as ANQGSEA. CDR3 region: CSASGTNAFTDTQYF. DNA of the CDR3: TGCAGCGCCTCCGGGACAAACGCCTTCACAGATACGCAGTATTTT.

The CDR3: CASSLTATGELFF. The CDR3, as DNA: TGTGCCAGCAGCTTAACGGCCACCGGGGAGCTGTTTTTT. The V call is TRBV7-3, the J call TRBJ2-2; D remains unclear. Germline assignment: CDR1 SGHTA and CDR2 FQGTGA. This CDR3 comprises 13 residues. V was shortened by 0 bases and J by 4 bases, with 3 bases between the two germline ends.